This T cell receptor (beta chain) was found in a study of CD8+CD57+ T cells in acquired aplastic anemia. Study context: The DNA of sorted CD4+ and CD8+ cells averaged around 3 ug.

Genomic DNA, serving as template, underwent TCR beta VDJ and CDR3 profiling. TCRdb reprocessed the reads via MiXCR and lists one record per CDR3 protein. This sample has about 180,000 distinct CDR3 sequences, with approximately 48% found just once. All sequencing subjects had displayed CD8+CD57+ cell expansion on flow cytometry. The study's findings and limits: Around 29 shared CD8+ CDR3s appeared highly expressed within patients' immunodominant clones.

The CDR3 runs to 14 residues. Germline CDR1 reads SNHLY; CDR2 reads FYNNEI. Germline trimming cut 11 bases from V and 9 bases from J; bases unmatched to any gene: 14. This clonotype was observed at least ten times. What it recognizes is unknown. The specimen sequenced was sorted CD4+, CD8+, or CD8+CD57+ T cells (not recorded which) from PBMCs. This clonotype was obtained from a human donor with aplastic anemia. The genes are TRBV2 and TRBJ2-2; 8 bases are a match to TRBD2. CDR3 in DNA: TGTGCCTCTAAGGCGGGGGGCATACGCCGGGAGCTGTTTTTT. It yields the protein CASKAGGIRRELFF. Based on the CDR3 plus reference TRBV2 and TRBJ2-2, the full variable domain is EPEVTQTPSHQVTQMGQEVILRCVPISNHLYFYWYRQILGQKVEFLVSFYNNEISEKSEIFDDQFSVERPDGSNFTLKIRSTKLEDSAMYFCASKAGGIRRELFFGEGSRLTVL.